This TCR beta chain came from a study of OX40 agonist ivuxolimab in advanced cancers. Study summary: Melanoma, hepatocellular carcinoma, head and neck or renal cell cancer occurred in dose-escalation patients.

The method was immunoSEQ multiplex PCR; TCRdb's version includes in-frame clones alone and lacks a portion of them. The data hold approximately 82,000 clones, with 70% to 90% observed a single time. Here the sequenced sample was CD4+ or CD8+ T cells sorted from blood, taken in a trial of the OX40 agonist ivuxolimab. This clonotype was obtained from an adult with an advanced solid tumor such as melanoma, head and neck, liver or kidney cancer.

CDR3 in DNA: TGTGCCTGGGCACCCGCCAGGGACAGAGCCTACGAGCAGTACTTC. It codes for CAWAPARDRAYEQYF. This chain connects TRBV30 to TRBJ2-7; 7 bases fit TRBD1. Trimming removed 5 bases from V and 2 bases from J; junction bases left unmatched: 12. The CDR3 extends over 15 amino acids. Germline lookup yields CDR1 GTSNPN and CDR2 SVGIG (reference sequence). The variable domain in full, completed from reference TRBV30 and TRBJ2-7, reads SQTIHQWPATLVQPVGSPLSLECTVEGTSNPNLYWYRQAAGRGLQLLFYSVGIGQISSEVPQNLSASRPQDRQFILSSKKLLLSDSGFYLCAWAPARDRAYEQYFGPGTRLTVT.